This T cell receptor beta chain is from a study of T cell responses to AZD1222 COVID-19 vaccine. Clones were sequenced by immunoSEQ multiplex PCR, and TCRdb holds only the in-frame ones, with some missing. The data show 150,000 to 170,000 clones, 86% seen once. Germline CDR1 reads MNHEY; CDR2 reads SMNVEV (reference sequence). V lost 4 bases to trimming and J lost 3 bases; unmatched junction nucleotides: 11. The CDR3 totals 16 residues. The sequenced sample was peripheral blood, obtained on day 0 of MenACWY control vaccination. V is TRBV27 and J is TRBJ1-1, with TRBD1 identical over 7 bases. This TCR came from an adult in good health. The CDR3 here is CASSSYGTEEDTEAFF. CDR3 in DNA: TGTGCCAGCAGTTCCTACGGGACAGAGGAGGACACTGAAGCTTTCTTT.